This entry lists 20 T cell receptor beta chains sequenced from one sample in a study of molecular identifiers for immune sequencing clone quantification. From the PCR reads, TCRdb called clonotypes with MiXCR, one entry per CDR3 protein. The sample has 80,000 to 130,000 distinct CDR3 sequences, around a third seen once; the top ten hold under 5.5%. Source material: naive CD8+ T cells from blood, with Jurkat cell RNA spiked in. Indicated subset: FACS-sorted CD8+CD4-CCR7+CD45RA+ naive T cells. The receptors were gathered from a human donor in good health. Some libraries in this study had Jurkat cell RNA spiked in.

This clonotype was observed many times. This chain links TRBV21-1 with TRBJ2-3. TRBV21-1 is reported as a pseudogene. The CDR3 is 16 residues long. The CDR3 bases are TGTGCCAGCAGCAAAGCGAATAGCACCCAGCCAGATACGCAGTATTTT. Translating it yields CASSKANSTQPDTQYF.

This chain links TRBV28 with TRBJ2-3, with 10 positions matching TRBD2. Germline V gene data show CDR1 as MDHEN and CDR2 as SYDVKM. The CDR3 is made up of 15 amino acids. Trimming cost V 6 bases and J 10 bases; bases outside gene matches: 13. The CDR3 bases are TGTGCCAGCAGGATACAGACTAGCGGGCCTGGTGCGCAGTATTTT. Protein sequence: CASRIQTSGPGAQYF.

This clonotype was seen a handful of times. The chain carries TRBV28 and TRBJ1-5; D is uncertain. The CDR3 covers 16 residues. The V and J ends lost 6 bases and 0 bases respectively, with 15 bases between them. Germline-derived CDR1 and CDR2 are MDHEN and SYDVKM. The CDR3 protein is CASRTPHTISNQPQHF. The CDR3 nucleotides read TGTGCCAGCAGGACCCCACACACGATTAGCAATCAGCCCCAGCATTTT.

A word on this clonotype: Mismatch with germline at one junction end may stem from a read error. The chain couples TRBV7-9 to TRBJ2-3, with 11 bases lining up with TRBD2. Germline loops: CDR1 SEHNR, CDR2 FQNEAQ (reference sequence). The CDR3 is 16 amino acids. The CDR3 protein is CDSSSPTSGTSDTQYF. The CDR3, as DNA: TGTGACAGCAGCTCGCCGACTAGCGGGACGTCAGATACGCAGTATTTT. Full variable domain (outside the CDR3, taken from reference TRBV7-9 and TRBJ2-3): DTGVSQNPRHKITKRGQNVTFRCDPISEHNRLYWYRQTLGQGPEFLTYFQNEAQLEKSRLLSDRFSAERPKGSFSTLEIQRTEQGDSAMYLCDSSSPTSGTSDTQYFGPGTRLTVL.

This clonotype has just one count. A junction boundary mismatches the germline segment, possibly from a read error. The chain recombines TRBV6-5 with TRBJ1-2, with unresolved D. The CDR3 runs 13 residues. In germline, CDR1 is MNHEY, CDR2 SVGAGI. CDR3 coding DNA: TGTGCCAGCAGACCCGACACGAACTATGGCTTCACCTTC. This encodes CASRPDTNYGFTF.

In this sample, this clonotype turned up many times. The chain links TRBV2 to TRBJ2-7, with 7 bases matching TRBD1. V lost 5 bases and J lost 6; bases outside the gene matches: 4. This CDR3 spans 12 amino acids. From germline, CDR1 is SNHLY and CDR2 FYNNEI. As DNA, the CDR3 is TGTGCCAGCAGTAGCGACAGGGCCGAGCAGTACTTC. As protein: CASSSDRAEQYF.

This clonotype came up many times. The chain is built from TRBV28 and TRBJ2-7; the D gene is possibly TRBD1 (5 bases). This CDR3 contains 13 residues. Germline-derived CDR1 and CDR2 are MDHEN and SYDVKM. Trimming removed 5 bases from V and 6 bases from J, with 14 bases in between. CDR3 residues: CASSLRQPVEQYF. In DNA, the CDR3 is TGTGCCAGCAGTCTCCGACAGCCGGTCGAGCAGTACTTC.

Notes on this clonotype: Being one base from a much bigger clone, this may be a read error. The rearrangement joins TRBV2 to TRBJ2-7; D possibly corresponds to TRBD2 (6 bases). V dropped 5 bases and J dropped 6 bases, with 23 bases sitting between them. In germline, CDR1 is SNHLY, CDR2 FYNNEI. The CDR3 is 16 amino acids. CDR3 coding DNA: TGTGCCAGCAGTCCTGGGAGATTCGGGGGTACCTGCGAGCAGTACTTC. It translates to CASSPGRFGGTCEQYF.

Of note for this clonotype: A much larger clone lies a single base off, so this may be a read error. The CDR3 ends on some other residue instead of the conserved phenylalanine or tryptophan, so this is likely a read error. The gene calls are TRBV25-1 and TRBJ2-2; 7 bases are a match to TRBD2. Germline CDR1 and CDR2: MGHDK and SYGVNS. Losses at the gene ends were 3 bases for V and 6 bases for J; bases not matched to a gene: 10. CDR3 size: 16 residues. The CDR3 coding sequence is TGTGCCAGCAGTGACTCCCCGGCGGGAGCCGCCGGGGAGCTGTTTATT. It is translated as CASSDSPAGAAGELFI.

This clonotype was detected a few times. V and J are TRBV7-8 and TRBJ2-7; D unclear. Germline V gene sequence: CDR1 SGHVS, CDR2 FQNEAQ. The V and J ends lost 1 base and 3 bases respectively, with 4 bases between them. This CDR3 contains 12 residues. The CDR3 region has the DNA TGTGCCAGCAGCTTAGTAATCTACGAGCAGTACTTC. It translates to CASSLVIYEQYF.

The chain is built from TRBV12-3 or TRBV12-4 and TRBJ1-4; TRBD1 matches at 11 bases. V shed 6 bases, J shed 8 bases, and the junction held 11 bases outside the gene matches. The CDR3 has 16 residues. The DNA for the CDR3 is TGTGCCAGCAGCCCCGGGACAGGGGGTGGTTGGGAAAAACTGTTTTTT. Protein: CASSPGTGGGWEKLFF.

A word on this clonotype: With a much larger clone just one base away, this may be a read error. The chain links TRBV4-3 to TRBJ1-1, with D hard to call. This CDR3 has 18 amino acids. Trimming pared 3 bases from V and 3 bases from J, leaving 23 bases between. Germline V gives CDR1 LGHNA, CDR2 YSLEER. The CDR3 here is CASSHPTSVGGVYTEAFF. The DNA of the CDR3 is TGCGCCAGCAGCCATCCTACATCCGTGGGAGGAGTTTACACTGAAGCTTTCTTT.

This clonotype was seen repeatedly, ten times or more. The rearrangement joins TRBV11-2 to TRBJ2-3, with D unclear. The CDR3 spans 16 residues. From germline, CDR1 is SGHAT and CDR2 FQNNGV. Between the trimmed V and J ends, which lost 1 base and 0 bases, there was a span of 11 bases. CDR3 in amino acids: CASSLGWARSTDTQYF. The CDR3 DNA sequence: TGTGCCAGCAGCTTAGGCTGGGCTCGGAGCACAGATACGCAGTATTTT. Filled out from reference TRBV11-2 and TRBJ2-3, the complete variable domain reads EAGVAQSPRYKIIEKRQSVAFWCNPISGHATLYWYQQILGQGPKLLIQFQNNGVVDDSQLPKDRFSAERLKGVDSTLKIQPAKLEDSAVYLCASSLGWARSTDTQYFGPGTRLTVL.

Regarding this clonotype: This may stem from a read error, because a much larger clone lies one nucleotide away. The chain employs TRBV6-6 and TRBJ2-7; TRBD2 agrees at 8 bases. CDR1 and CDR2 (germline): MNHNY, SVGAGI (reference sequence). V shed 4 bases and J 5 bases; nucleotides not matched to a gene: 25. CDR3 length: 20 amino acids. The CDR3 region is CASSCNPLALLAAPRDEQYF. The CDR3 nucleotides read TGTGCCAGCAGTTGCAACCCTCTCGCCCTACTAGCGGCCCCGCGGGACGAGCAGTACTTC.

This clonotype was seen only a few times. This chain joins TRBV7-9 and TRBJ2-3, with 13 bases that match TRBD2. With 6 bases clipped from V and 8 bases from J, the junction kept 5 bases outside the gene matches. CDR3 length: 14 amino acids. Germline CDR1 reads SEHNR; CDR2 reads FQNEAQ (reference sequence). The CDR3, as DNA: TGTGCCAGCAGTGGACTAGCGGGAGTAGGTACGCAGTATTTT. Amino acid sequence: CASSGLAGVGTQYF.

Of note for this clonotype: No conserved phenylalanine or tryptophan ends this CDR3, so it is likely a read error. The chain links TRBV5-6 to TRBJ2-1; tentatively, D is TRBD1 (6 bases). V was trimmed by 4 bases and J by 8 bases, leaving 13 bases between them. This CDR3 contains 13 residues. The germline gives CDR1 SGHDT, CDR2 YYEEEE. The DNA of the CDR3 is TGTGCCAGCAGCACACAGGGATTCTATGAGCAGTTCATC. Translating gives CASSTQGFYEQFI.

This clonotype came up many times. This chain joins TRBV28 and TRBJ1-4; a possible D gene is TRBD1 (5 bases). V was shortened by 9 bases and J by 0 bases, with 20 bases between the two germline ends. The germline gives CDR1 MDHEN, CDR2 SYDVKM. The CDR3 extends over 17 amino acids. The CDR3: CASRVETALSTNEKLFF. The CDR3 DNA reads as TGTGCCAGTAGGGTGGAGACAGCCTTGTCAACTAATGAAAAACTGTTTTTT.

This clonotype was seen repeatedly, ten times or more. The chain links TRBV4-2 to TRBJ2-3, with D possibly called TRBD1 or TRBD2 (5 bases each). Germline values: CDR1 LGHNA, CDR2 YNFKEQ. The CDR3 loop spans 13 amino acids. Trimming pared 7 bases from V and 2 bases from J, leaving 10 bases between. CDR3 DNA sequence: TGTGCCAGCACGCAAGGGACCACAGATACGCAGTATTTT. Protein product: CASTQGTTDTQYF.

This rearrangement joins TRBV15 to TRBJ2-1; D not resolved. The V gene lost 0 bases and the J gene lost 6 bases, with 3 bases spanning the gap. In germline, CDR1 is LNHNV, CDR2 YYDKDF (reference sequence). The CDR3 is 12 amino acids. CDR3 nucleotide sequence: TGTGCCACCAGCAGAGACGGCAATGAGCAGTTCTTC. It is translated as CATSRDGNEQFF.

This clonotype was observed at least ten times. The chain joins TRBV28 to TRBJ2-3; D not certain. The germline V and J ends were trimmed by 6 bases and 4 bases, with 17 bases remaining between them. This CDR3 is built from 15 residues. Germline CDR1 is MDHEN and CDR2 is SYDVKM. CDR3 amino acids: CASSLADYLPDTQYF. The CDR3 bases are TGTGCCAGCAGCTTGGCAGATTACCTCCCAGATACGCAGTATTTT.